The rows below give T cell receptor beta chains drawn from one sample of a study of T cell responses to AZD1222 COVID-19 vaccine. Here immunoSEQ multiplex PCR was the method, and the copy in TCRdb shows in-frame clones only, minus some. The sample includes nearly 110,000 clones, 87% seen only once; the top ten take around 4.5%. Sequences were derived from peripheral blood, sampled 28 days after the second AZD1222 dose. The receptors here all came from an adult who received the AZD1222 COVID-19 vaccine. CDR3s include the opening cysteine and the closing phenylalanine or tryptophan. The D gene is left open where the match is weak. A clone size is listed for some rows: how often the clone was seen (once, few, many), or a class if it is expanded.

TRBJ1-1,TRBV6-5,TRBD1,14,-,TGTGCCAGCACTAGGGACAGGGGGCTTACTGAAGCTTTCTTT,CASTRDRGLTEAFF
TRBJ1-2,TRBV14,TRBD1,14,-,TGTGCCAGCAGCCTATTTGGACAGGGGGCTGGCTACACCTTC,CASSLFGQGAGYTF
TRBJ1-2,TRBV6-5,-,15,-,TGTGCCACGGGGGGTGCCGACCAACGCCTCTATGGCTACACCTTC,CATGGADQRLYGYTF
TRBJ1-3,TRBV9,-,14,-,TGTGCCAGCAGCGCTGAAGCCTCTGGAAACACCATATATTTT,CASSAEASGNTIYF
TRBJ2-6,TRBV5-6,-,16,once,TGTGCCAGCAGCTTGGCTCAGGGGCTAGGGGCCAACGTCCTGACTTTC,CASSLAQGLGANVLTF
TRBJ1-1,TRBV21-1,-,15,-,TGTGCCAGCAGCAAAGAGACGGTGATGAACACTGAAGCTTTCTTT,CASSKETVMNTEAFF
TRBJ2-1,TRBV28,TRBD1,14,-,TGTGCCAGCAGTTCCCGACAGGGGAGGAATGAGCAGTTCTTC,CASSSRQGRNEQFF
TRBJ2-5,TRBV11-2,TRBD2,15,once,TGTGCCAGCAGCTTTCTAGCGGGGGGCAAAGAGACCCAGTACTTC,CASSFLAGGKETQYF
TRBJ1-2,TRBV10-3,TRBD1,15,once,TGTGCCATCAGTGAGGGGGGGACAGGGGTGGATGGCTACACCTTC,CAISEGGTGVDGYTF
TRBJ2-4,TRBV6-5,TRBD2,12,-,TGTGCCAGCATCAGCGGGGGGAACATTCAGTACTTC,CASISGGNIQYF
TRBJ1-1,TRBV29-1,TRBD1,13,-,TGCAGCGTTCGGACAGGAGAGGACACTGAAGCTTTCTTT,CSVRTGEDTEAFF
TRBJ2-2,TRBV19,-,16,-,TGTGCCAGTATTAGAGGGGCCCATTTAGGAACCGGGGAGCTGTTTTTT,CASIRGAHLGTGELFF
TRBJ1-1,TRBV12-5,-,14,-,TGTGCTAGTGGAGGACAGCCGATGAACACTGAAGCTTTCTTT,CASGGQPMNTEAFF
TRBJ2-7,TRBV5-4,-,17,-,TGTGCCAGCAGCTTGCCGACCGGACAGTCGACTAACTACGAGCAGTACTTC,CASSLPTGQSTNYEQYF
TRBJ2-2,TRBV7-7,-,15,-,TGTGCCAGCAGCTTGCGGGACGGGAACACCGGGGAGCTGTTTTTT,CASSLRDGNTGELFF
TRBJ2-2,TRBV12-3/TRBV12-4,-,13,-,TGTGCCAGCAGTTTTGGGAGCACCGGGGAGCTGTTTTTT,CASSFGSTGELFF
TRBJ1-1,TRBV29-1,-,14,-,TGCAGCGTTGATTGGGGGGCGGGCGGCACTGAAGCTTTCTTT,CSVDWGAGGTEAFF
TRBJ1-6,TRBV10-3,-,14,-,TGTGCCATCAGCCGGGACCGAGATAATTCACCCCTCCACTTT,CAISRDRDNSPLHF
TRBJ1-2,TRBV7-9,-,13,few,TGTGCCAGCAGCTTCAGGGACAACTATGGCTACACCTTC,CASSFRDNYGYTF
TRBJ1-1,TRBV2,-,14,-,TGTGCCAGCAGTGGAACAGGGCCTGGAGCTGAAGCTTTCTTT,CASSGTGPGAEAFF
TRBJ1-1,TRBV5-5,-,13,-,TGTGCCAGCAGCCCGGGCCTAAACACTGAAGCTTTCTTT,CASSPGLNTEAFF
TRBJ1-2,TRBV27,TRBD1,14,few,TGTGCCAGCAGACTAACAGGGGGAAGCTATGGCTACACCTTC,CASRLTGGSYGYTF
TRBJ2-7,TRBV5-6,TRBD2,14,-,TGTGCCAGCAGCCGGGGGGTAGCCTCCTACGAGCAGTACTTC,CASSRGVASYEQYF
TRBJ1-1,TRBV4-1,-,20,once,TGCGCCAGCAGCCAAGGTCGGGGGGTGAACTCTCAGGAGGTGAACACTGAAGCTTTCTTT,CASSQGRGVNSQEVNTEAFF
TRBJ2-5,TRBV2,-,13,-,TGTGCCAGCAGTGACGGGGGCTGGGAGACCCAGTACTTC,CASSDGGWETQYF
TRBJ2-2,TRBV6-8,TRBD2,16,-,TGTGCCAGCAGACCCCTTAGGCTAGCGGGGACCGGGGAGCTGTTTTTT,CASRPLRLAGTGELFF
TRBJ1-1,TRBV19,TRBD1,16,few,TGTGCCAGTAGTATAGTATTTGGGACAGGGGGGACTGAAGCTTTCTTT,CASSIVFGTGGTEAFF
TRBJ1-1,TRBV29-1,-,11,-,TGCAGCGAACAGGTTGTTACTGAAGCTTTCTTT,CSEQVVTEAFF
TRBJ1-3,TRBV28,-,15,-,TGTGCCAGCAGCTCACAGGGTCTCTCTGGAAACACCATATATTTT,CASSSQGLSGNTIYF
TRBJ1-5,TRBV19,-,14,-,TGTGCCAGCAAACAAATAGATGGCAATCAGCCCCAGCATTTT,CASKQIDGNQPQHF
TRBJ1-1,TRBV3-1/TRBV3-2,-,14,-,TGTGCCAGCAGCCAAGTTGGGGGGAGCACTGAAGCTTTCTTT,CASSQVGGSTEAFF
TRBJ1-1,TRBV19,-,14,-,TGTGCCAGCAAAGAGTGGGCAGGCAGGGCGATGGCTTTCTTT,CASKEWAGRAMAFF
TRBJ2-1,TRBV19,TRBD2,14,once,TGTGCCAGTAACCTGGCGGGGGCCTACAATGAGCAGTTCTTC,CASNLAGAYNEQFF
TRBJ2-7,TRBV11-2,-,17,-,TGTGCCAGCAGCTTCGGGGCCCAGGTCACCGTACGTGGCGAGCAGTACTTC,CASSFGAQVTVRGEQYF
TRBJ1-2,TRBV4-1,-,18,-,TGCGCCAGCAGCCAAGAAAATGTTCTAGGGTCGGGTTTGGTTGGCTACACCTTC,CASSQENVLGSGLVGYTF
TRBJ2-3,TRBV5-1,TRBD2,16,-,TGCGCCAGCAGCTGGAGCGGGGGGACTAGCACAGATACGCAGTATTTT,CASSWSGGTSTDTQYF
TRBJ2-7,TRBV9,-,15,-,TGTGCCAGCAGCGTAGGGGGACAAGACTCCTACGAGCAGTACTTC,CASSVGGQDSYEQYF
TRBJ1-4,TRBV28,-,14,-,TGTGCCAGCAGTCTGGGGCAGGAGTATGAAAAACTGTTTTTT,CASSLGQEYEKLFF
TRBJ1-3,TRBV12-3/TRBV12-4,-,13,-,TGTGCCAGCAGTTTCGGCTATGGAAACACCATATATTTT,CASSFGYGNTIYF
TRBJ1-2,TRBV5-1,TRBD1,16,-,TGCGCCAGCAGCTTATTTCCAGGGGGCGCCACCTATGGCTACACCTTC,CASSLFPGGATYGYTF
TRBJ2-7,TRBV28,-,13,-,TGTGCCAGCAGTCAAAGGGACTCCTACGAGCAGTACTTC,CASSQRDSYEQYF
TRBJ2-5,TRBV5-1,-,15,-,TGCGCCAGCAGATTAGGAGGGAATATTCGGGAGACCCAGTACTTC,CASRLGGNIRETQYF
TRBJ1-1,TRBV6-5,-,14,-,TGTGCCAGCAGTTACGGGCAAGCGAGCACTGAAGCTTTCTTT,CASSYGQASTEAFF
TRBJ1-5,TRBV5-8,-,13,-,TGTGCCAGCAGCCTAATTAGCAATCAGCCCCAGCATTTT,CASSLISNQPQHF
TRBJ2-1,TRBV9,TRBD1,15,-,TGTGCCAGCAGCGTATCGGGGACAGGGGGCGATGAGCAGTTCTTC,CASSVSGTGGDEQFF
TRBJ1-1,TRBV28,-,15,-,TGTGCCAGCAGTCAACTTCCGGGACTTAACACTGAAGCTTTCTTT,CASSQLPGLNTEAFF
TRBJ1-5,TRBV18,-,12,-,TGTGCCAGCTCACCGGGGTCTCAGCCCCAGCATTTT,CASSPGSQPQHF
TRBJ2-3,TRBV7-9,TRBD2,17,-,TGTGCCAGCAGCTCCCTCTCGGGGGGGGGCCCCACAGATACGCAGTATTTT,CASSSLSGGGPTDTQYF
TRBJ1-2,TRBV5-6,-,14,-,TGTGCCAGCAGCTGGGGAACAGGAGGGGTTGGCTACACCTTC,CASSWGTGGVGYTF
TRBJ2-7,TRBV28,TRBD2,16,-,TGTGCCAGCAGTTTAATCGGGACTAGCGGTTCCTACGAGCAGTACTTC,CASSLIGTSGSYEQYF
TRBJ1-1,TRBV18,TRBD1,16,once,TGTGCCAGCTCACCTCGCAGGACAGGGGTTAACACTGAAGCTTTCTTT,CASSPRRTGVNTEAFF
TRBJ2-2,TRBV18,TRBD1,17,-,TGTGCCAGCTACCCTCCGGGACAGGGGGCCGACACCGGGGAGCTGTTTTTT,CASYPPGQGADTGELFF
TRBJ2-7,TRBV4-2,-,15,-,TGTGCCAGCAGCCGCGACCGAACTGGCTCCTACGAGCAGTACTTC,CASSRDRTGSYEQYF
TRBJ1-3,TRBV6-5,TRBD1,15,-,TGTGCCAGCAGTTCGTGGACAGGGCCAGGAAACACCATATATTTT,CASSSWTGPGNTIYF
TRBJ1-2,TRBV5-6,-,13,-,TGTGCCAGCAGCTTGGCCGGGGCAGGCGGCTACACCTTC,CASSLAGAGGYTF
TRBJ1-1,TRBV18,TRBD1,13,-,TGTGCCAGCTCACGACAGGGGACCACTGAAGCTTTCTTT,CASSRQGTTEAFF
TRBJ2-5,TRBV6-2/TRBV6-3,TRBD1,17,-,TGTGCCAGCAGTTCGGTAACAGGGGCTCTGTACCAAGAGACCCAGTACTTC,CASSSVTGALYQETQYF
TRBJ1-3,TRBV9,-,12,-,TGTGCCAGCCTATCCCCGTCCAACACCATATATTTT,CASLSPSNTIYF
TRBJ2-7,TRBV4-1,-,14,-,TGCGCCAGCAGCCTTCGGCAGGGTCCCTACGAGCAGTACTTC,CASSLRQGPYEQYF
TRBJ1-3,TRBV10-3,-,13,-,TGTGCCATCAGAGGAGGATCTGGAAACACCATATATTTT,CAIRGGSGNTIYF